The 15 T cell receptor beta chains below were found in one sample sequenced in a study of blood T cell repertoires in COVID-19. The table came from immunoSEQ multiplex PCR; TCRdb's copy has only in-frame clones and leaves some out. The sample carries about 270,000 clones, roughly 83% recorded once. Source material: peripheral blood. The receptors here all came from a human donor with COVID-19, enrolled during active disease. The donor label of this sample is uncertain.

With regard to this clone: The germline gene is not matched at one end of the junction; a read error may be the cause. The chain uses TRBV7-7 and TRBJ2-1; D perhaps matches TRBD1 (6 bases). Germline CDR1 and CDR2: SSHAT and FNYEAQ (reference sequence). This CDR3 contains 15 residues. The CDR3 DNA is TGTGCTAGCAGCTTAAGTAGGGGGAGTCAGAATGAGCAGTTCTTC. It translates to CASSLSRGSQNEQFF.

This chain joins TRBV5-5 and TRBJ1-5, with 9 bases aligning to TRBD1. CDR3 length equals 16 residues. Germline V gene sequence: CDR1 SGHKS, CDR2 YYEKEE (reference sequence). The V segment lost 0 bases and the J segment 4 bases; nucleotides outside the gene matches: 5. In DNA, the CDR3 is TGTGCCAGCAGCTTGGCGGGGACAGGGTTAAATCAGCCCCAGCATTTT. It encodes CASSLAGTGLNQPQHF.

The genes are TRBV5-4 and TRBJ2-3, with 7 nucleotides matching TRBD2. From germline, CDR1 is SGHNT and CDR2 YYREEE (reference sequence). The CDR3 covers 20 residues. V lost 1 base, J lost 0 bases, and 17 bases stayed unmatched. CDR3 region: CASSLWGGGPPLTSTDTQYF. CDR3 nucleotides: TGTGCCAGCAGCTTGTGGGGGGGAGGGCCTCCTTTAACTAGCACAGATACGCAGTATTTT.

As for this clone: The same CDR3 arises from other DNA sequences in this sample as well. The genes are TRBV19 and TRBJ2-1; tentative D call: TRBD1 (6 bases). Trimming took 3 bases from V and 0 from J, leaving 9 bases between them. Germline V CDR1 and CDR2: LNHDA, SQIVND (reference sequence). The CDR3 consists of 15 residues. The chain's CDR3 is CASSITGSSYNEQFF. CDR3 DNA: TGTGCCAGTAGTATTACAGGGAGCTCCTACAATGAGCAGTTCTTC.

This chain uses TRBV30 with TRBJ2-1; 10 nucleotides line up with TRBD2. The CDR3 is made up of 15 amino acids. Germline CDR1 is GTSNPN and CDR2 is SVGIG (reference sequence). V was clipped by 3 bases and J by 15 bases; unmatched bases: 17. The chain's CDR3 is CAWRPTGLADARGFF. CDR3 sequence (DNA): TGTGCCTGGAGACCGACAGGACTAGCGGACGCTCGGGGGTTCTTC.

The chain is built from TRBV12-3 or TRBV12-4 and TRBJ2-5; D possibly corresponds to TRBD1 (6 bases). The V end lost 2 bases, the J end lost 5 bases, and 9 bases lay between the germline ends. CDR3 length: 13 residues. CDR3 nucleotide sequence: TGTGCCAGCAGTTTAATGAGGGGGGAGACCCAGTACTTC. This encodes CASSLMRGETQYF.

This chain joins TRBV18 and TRBJ1-4; no firm D call. Germline V gene lookup returns CDR1 KGHSH and CDR2 LQKENI. This CDR3 has 13 residues. The V and J ends lost 2 bases and 5 bases respectively, with 6 bases between them. The CDR3 DNA sequence: TGTGCCAGCTCACCAGGGCTAAATGAAAAACTGTTTTTT. Translating gives CASSPGLNEKLFF.

The CDR3 here is CASNPGLAGVKQFF. CDR3 nucleotides: TGTGCCAGCAACCCGGGACTAGCGGGAGTGAAGCAGTTCTTC. The gene calls are TRBV2 and TRBJ2-1; 14 nucleotides agree with TRBD2. Trimming cost V 7 bases and J 11 bases; bases outside gene matches: 7. Germline loops: CDR1 SNHLY, CDR2 FYNNEI. This CDR3 comprises 14 residues.

The J gene is TRBJ2-1, the V gene TRBV28, with 10 bases matching TRBD2. Trimming cost V 5 bases and J 9 bases; bases outside gene matches: 13. Germline CDR1 reads MDHEN; CDR2 reads SYDVKM. The CDR3 runs 16 residues. For the CDR3, the DNA is TGTGCCAGCAGTCCCGGAGGTAGCGGGAGGTCAGGTGAGCAGTTCTTC. Amino acids: CASSPGGSGRSGEQFF.

CDR3 loop: CATSQGVPGGYTF. DNA for the CDR3: TGTGCCACCAGCCAGGGGGTACCTGGTGGCTACACCTTC. The chain has TRBV24-1 and TRBJ1-2, with 7 bases lining up with TRBD1. This CDR3 has 13 residues. Germline loops: CDR1 KGHDR, CDR2 SFDVKD. The trim removed 7 bases at V and 7 bases at J, leaving 8 bases unmatched.

The rearrangement links TRBV18 to TRBJ2-7; 11 bases match TRBD1. CDR3 length equals 17 residues. Trimming removed 2 bases from V and 1 base from J; junction bases left unmatched: 7. Per the germline V gene, CDR1 is KGHSH and CDR2 is LQKENI. CDR3 sequence (DNA): TGTGCCAGCTCACCAAAACCCGGGACAGGGGGTTCCTACGAGCAGTACTTC. Its translation is CASSPKPGTGGSYEQYF.

This clone was detected a few times. This sequence joins TRBV28 and TRBJ1-4; 12 bases agree with TRBD1. There are 17 residues in the CDR3. CDR1 is MDHEN and CDR2 is SYDVKM in the germline V gene. With V trimmed by 5 bases and J by 7 bases, 11 bases remained unmatched. The chain's CDR3 is CASSPPGQGARGEKLFF. The CDR3 nucleotides read TGTGCCAGCAGTCCCCCGGGACAGGGGGCGCGTGGTGAAAAACTGTTTTTT.

V is TRBV11-2 and J is TRBJ2-7; 8 bases are shared with TRBD1. V lost 4 bases and J lost 7; bases outside the gene matches: 9. CDR3 length: 14 residues. Germline CDR1 reads SGHAT; CDR2 reads FQNNGV. The CDR3 DNA reads as TGTGCCAGCAGCTCAACGGACAGGGAGAGGGAGCAGTACTTC. Translating it yields CASSSTDREREQYF.

The rearrangement joins TRBV3-1 (or the pseudogene TRBV3-2) to TRBJ1-1; D is uncertain. The CDR3 length is 12 residues. Between the trimmed V and J ends, which lost 4 bases and 8 bases, there was a span of 11 bases. Germline V lookup: CDR1 LGHDT, CDR2 YNNKEL (reference sequence). CDR3 sequence (DNA): TGTGCCAGCAGCCCCTCAGGAGGCGAAGCTTTCTTT. Protein sequence: CASSPSGGEAFF.

The CDR3: CASRGVRVDNEQFF. Here the CDR3 DNA reads TGTGCCAGCAGAGGGGTCAGGGTGGACAATGAGCAGTTCTTC. The rearrangement joins TRBV6-5 to TRBJ2-1, with D possibly being TRBD1 (5 bases). This CDR3 is 14 amino acids long. V gave up 6 bases and J gave up 5 bases, with 14 bases separating them. In germline, CDR1 is MNHEY, CDR2 SVGAGI.